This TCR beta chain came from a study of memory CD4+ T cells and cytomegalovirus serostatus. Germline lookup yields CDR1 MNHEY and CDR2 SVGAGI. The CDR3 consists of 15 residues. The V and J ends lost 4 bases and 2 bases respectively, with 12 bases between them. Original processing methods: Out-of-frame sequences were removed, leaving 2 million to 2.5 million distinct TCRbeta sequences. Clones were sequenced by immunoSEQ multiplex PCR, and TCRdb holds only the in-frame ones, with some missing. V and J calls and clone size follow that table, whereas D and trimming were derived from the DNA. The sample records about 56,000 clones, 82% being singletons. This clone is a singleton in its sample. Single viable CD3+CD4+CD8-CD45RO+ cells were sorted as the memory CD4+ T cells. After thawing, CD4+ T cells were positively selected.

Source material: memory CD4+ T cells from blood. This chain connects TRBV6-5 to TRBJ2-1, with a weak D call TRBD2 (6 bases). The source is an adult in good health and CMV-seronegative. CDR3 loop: CASSFAWGAYNEQFF. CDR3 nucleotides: TGTGCCAGCAGTTTCGCCTGGGGGGCCTACAATGAGCAGTTCTTC.